The rows below give T cell receptor beta chains drawn from one sample of a study of cytomegalovirus exposure and HLA in healthy donors. Measured with immunoSEQ multiplex PCR; TCRdb has only the in-frame clones, and not every one. The sample has about 130,000 clones, 80% seen once. Sample: PBMCs. All receptors derive from a male donor in good health and CMV-seronegative. The CDR3 runs from the conserved cysteine through the conserved F or W. D genes are given only for firm matches. The size field is filled for only some rows; it gives once, few, many or a size class.

clone_size	v_call	cdr3_length	j_call	d_call	cdr3_aa	cdr3_nt
-	TRBV6-5	13	TRBJ1-2	TRBD1	CASSYPDRAGYTF	TGTGCCAGCAGTTACCCGGACAGGGCTGGCTACACCTTC
-	TRBV7-2	13	TRBJ1-1	-	CASSLAGRGEAFF	TGTGCCAGCAGCTTAGCCGGTAGGGGTGAAGCTTTCTTT
-	TRBV4-1	14	TRBJ1-1	-	CASSQATTRTEAFF	TGCGCCAGCAGCCAAGCGACTACCCGGACTGAAGCTTTCTTT
-	TRBV2	14	TRBJ2-1	TRBD1	CATAPGQSYNEQFF	TGTGCCACCGCCCCGGGACAGTCCTACAATGAGCAGTTCTTC
-	TRBV5-1	14	TRBJ1-2	-	CASSLTGKVYGYTF	TGCGCCAGCAGCTTGACAGGGAAGGTCTATGGCTACACCTTC
once	TRBV28	15	TRBJ1-3	-	CASRLTTSSGNTIYF	TGTGCCAGCAGACTGACAACCAGCTCTGGAAACACCATATATTTT
-	TRBV12-5	13	TRBJ2-7	TRBD2	CASGLRGAYEQYF	TGTGCTAGTGGTTTGCGGGGGGCCTACGAGCAGTACTTC
-	TRBV14	13	TRBJ1-2	-	CASSQDRVGGYTF	TGTGCCAGCAGCCAAGACAGGGTGGGGGGCTACACCTTC
once	TRBV5-1	14	TRBJ1-1	-	CASNKGSLNTEAFF	TGCGCCAGCAATAAGGGGTCCTTGAACACTGAAGCTTTCTTT
-	TRBV6-4	14	TRBJ2-3	-	CASSAKGSTDTQYF	TGTGCCAGCAGTGCCAAGGGGAGCACAGATACGCAGTATTTT
-	TRBV5-1	14	TRBJ2-5	-	CASSLTGAQETQYF	TGCGCCAGCAGCTTAACAGGCGCTCAAGAGACCCAGTACTTC
-	TRBV5-1	15	TRBJ1-1	TRBD1	CASSRQQGGTPEAFF	TGCGCCAGCAGCCGGCAACAGGGGGGCACCCCTGAAGCTTTCTTT
-	TRBV5-7	17	TRBJ1-6	TRBD1	CASSLFGTGHYNSPLHF	TGTGCCAGCAGCTTGTTCGGGACAGGCCATTATAATTCACCCCTCCACTTT
-	TRBV5-6	16	TRBJ1-1	-	CASTRMEQGLNTEAFF	TGTGCCAGCACCCGGATGGAACAGGGCCTGAACACTGAAGCTTTCTTT
once	TRBV19	14	TRBJ1-1	-	CASSIDRGYTEAFF	TGTGCCAGTAGTATAGATCGGGGATATACTGAAGCTTTCTTT
-	TRBV7-2	14	TRBJ1-5	-	CASSQRHSNQPQHF	TGTGCCAGCAGCCAACGACATAGCAATCAGCCCCAGCATTTT
-	TRBV4-3	16	TRBJ2-5	TRBD1	CASSQENRGLGETQYF	TGCGCCAGCAGCCAAGAAAACAGGGGCCTAGGAGAGACCCAGTACTTC
-	TRBV30	14	TRBJ1-1	-	CAWSVSQTNTEAFF	TGTGCCTGGTCCGTTTCACAGACGAACACTGAAGCTTTCTTT
-	TRBV6-6	15	TRBJ2-7	TRBD2	CASRPSGPSSYEQYF	TGTGCCAGCAGACCTAGCGGGCCGAGCTCCTACGAGCAGTACTTC
-	TRBV6-8	20	TRBJ2-3	TRBD2	CASSYSRPYTSGGSTDTQYF	TGTGCCAGCAGTTACTCGAGGCCCTATACTAGCGGGGGGAGCACAGATACGCAGTATTTT
-	TRBV29-1	13	TRBJ2-1	-	CSAAPQDPDEQFF	TGCAGCGCGGCCCCCCAGGATCCGGATGAGCAGTTCTTC
-	TRBV6-6	11	TRBJ2-7	-	CASSPLHEQYF	TGTGCCAGCAGTCCCCTCCACGAGCAGTACTTC
-	TRBV2	15	TRBJ2-7	TRBD2	CASSADLTGGYEQYF	TGTGCCAGCAGTGCCGACTTGACGGGGGGGTACGAGCAGTACTTC
-	TRBV9	13	TRBJ1-2	-	CASSVGLNYGYTF	TGTGCCAGCAGCGTAGGACTTAACTATGGCTACACCTTC
-	TRBV10-3	15	TRBJ2-2	-	CAISEGQGNTGELFF	TGTGCCATCAGTGAAGGGCAGGGGAACACCGGGGAGCTGTTTTTT
-	TRBV6-5	15	TRBJ2-5	TRBD1	CASSYWTGTQETQYF	TGTGCCAGCAGTTACTGGACAGGGACACAAGAGACCCAGTACTTC
-	TRBV6-5	15	TRBJ1-6	-	CASSYGRVFGSPLHF	TGTGCCAGCAGTTACGGCAGGGTCTTCGGCTCACCCCTCCACTTT
-	TRBV27	15	TRBJ2-6	-	CASSLASRGFNVLTF	TGTGCCAGCAGTTTAGCCAGTCGAGGGTTCAACGTCCTGACTTTC
-	TRBV6-4	13	TRBJ2-3	-	CASSGEPTDTQYF	TGTGCCAGCAGTGGCGAGCCCACAGATACGCAGTATTTT
-	TRBV30	13	TRBJ1-5	-	CAWSAQGNQPQHF	TGTGCCTGGAGTGCACAGGGAAATCAGCCCCAGCATTTT
-	TRBV27	14	TRBJ1-6	-	CASSLKALTSELHF	TGTGCCAGCAGTTTAAAGGCCTTGACTTCTGAGCTCCACTTT
-	TRBV28	15	TRBJ1-5	-	CASTDERGSNQPQHF	TGTGCCAGCACCGACGAGCGGGGGAGCAATCAGCCCCAGCATTTT
-	TRBV29-1	15	TRBJ1-2	TRBD1	CSVDSGGLSDYGYTF	TGCAGCGTTGATTCAGGGGGTCTTTCTGACTATGGCTACACCTTC
-	TRBV19	13	TRBJ1-1	TRBD1	CASSADRDTEAFF	TGTGCCAGTAGTGCGGACAGGGACACTGAAGCTTTCTTT
-	TRBV4-2	16	TRBJ2-3	-	CASSQAVGAGTDTQYF	TGTGCCAGCAGCCAAGCGGTAGGAGCGGGCACAGATACGCAGTATTTT
-	TRBV6-4	16	TRBJ2-2	TRBD1	CASSDSGQGNTGELFF	TGTGCCAGCAGTGACTCGGGACAGGGGAACACCGGGGAGCTGTTTTTT
-	TRBV2	14	TRBJ2-7	-	CASSEFGRGYEQYF	TGTGCCAGCAGTGAATTCGGCAGGGGTTACGAGCAGTACTTC
-	TRBV7-9	15	TRBJ1-1	-	CSSSWGERQPTEAFF	TGTTCCAGCAGCTGGGGAGAGAGACAACCCACTGAAGCTTTCTTT
-	TRBV10-2	13	TRBJ1-1	-	CASSRRGNTEAFF	TGCGCCAGCAGCCGGAGGGGGAACACTGAAGCTTTCTTT
few	TRBV6-5	13	TRBJ2-5	-	CASSSPQLETQYF	TGTGCCAGCAGTTCTCCTCAACTAGAGACCCAGTACTTC
-	TRBV30	15	TRBJ2-3	-	CAWSAPTGITDTQYF	TGTGCCTGGAGTGCTCCGACAGGCATCACAGATACGCAGTATTTT
-	TRBV5-1	14	TRBJ1-2	-	CASSLGQPDYGYTF	TGCGCCAGCAGCCTCGGACAGCCTGATTATGGCTACACCTTC
-	TRBV2	15	TRBJ2-3	TRBD2	CASSGTSEGPDTQYF	TGTGCCAGCAGTGGGACTAGCGAGGGCCCAGATACGCAGTATTTT
-	TRBV9	14	TRBJ2-7	TRBD1	CASSLRTGAYEQYF	TGTGCCAGCAGCCTTCGGACAGGAGCCTACGAGCAGTACTTC
-	TRBV14	15	TRBJ1-3	-	CASSPPGWAGNTIYF	TGTGCCAGCAGCCCGCCGGGGTGGGCTGGAAACACCATATATTTT
-	TRBV7-3	15	TRBJ1-6	-	CASSSTGQINSPLHF	TGTGCCAGCAGCTCCACCGGACAGATTAATTCACCCCTCCACTTT